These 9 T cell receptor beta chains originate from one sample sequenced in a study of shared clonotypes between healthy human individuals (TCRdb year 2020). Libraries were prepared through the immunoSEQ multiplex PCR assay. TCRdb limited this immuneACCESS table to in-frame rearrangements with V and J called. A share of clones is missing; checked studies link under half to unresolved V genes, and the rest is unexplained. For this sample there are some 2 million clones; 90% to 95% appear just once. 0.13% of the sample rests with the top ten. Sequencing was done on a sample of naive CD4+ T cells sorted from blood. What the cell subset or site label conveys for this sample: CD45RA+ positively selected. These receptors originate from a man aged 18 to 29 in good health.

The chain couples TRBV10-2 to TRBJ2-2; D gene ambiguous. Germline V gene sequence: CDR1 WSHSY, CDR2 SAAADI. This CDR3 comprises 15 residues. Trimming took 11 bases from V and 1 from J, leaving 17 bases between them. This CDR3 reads CAARRSYENTGELFF. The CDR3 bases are TGCGCCGCAAGAAGGTCGTACGAGAACACCGGGGAGCTGTTTTTT.

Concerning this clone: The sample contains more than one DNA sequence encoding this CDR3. CDR3 DNA sequence: TGTGCCAGTAGTTGGACCGGCAATCAGCCCCAGCATTTT. Its translation: CASSWTGNQPQHF. The chain has TRBV19 and TRBJ1-5; D remains unclear. Per germline, CDR1 LNHDA and CDR2 SQIVND (reference sequence). The CDR3 covers 13 residues. The germline V and J ends were trimmed by 5 bases and 2 bases, with 7 bases remaining between them.

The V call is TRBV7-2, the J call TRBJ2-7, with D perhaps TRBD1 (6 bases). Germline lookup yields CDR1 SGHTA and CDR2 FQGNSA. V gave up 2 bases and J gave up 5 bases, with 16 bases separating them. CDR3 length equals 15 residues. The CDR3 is CASSLFAGVGHEQYF. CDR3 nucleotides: TGTGCCAGCAGCTTATTTGCAGGGGTGGGCCACGAGCAGTACTTC.

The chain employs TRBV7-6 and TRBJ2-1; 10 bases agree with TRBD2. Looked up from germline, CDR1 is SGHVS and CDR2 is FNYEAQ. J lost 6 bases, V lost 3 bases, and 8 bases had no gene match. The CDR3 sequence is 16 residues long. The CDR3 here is CASSLLRAGGVNEQFF. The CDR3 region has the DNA TGTGCCAGCAGCTTGCTACGAGCGGGGGGGGTCAATGAGCAGTTCTTC.

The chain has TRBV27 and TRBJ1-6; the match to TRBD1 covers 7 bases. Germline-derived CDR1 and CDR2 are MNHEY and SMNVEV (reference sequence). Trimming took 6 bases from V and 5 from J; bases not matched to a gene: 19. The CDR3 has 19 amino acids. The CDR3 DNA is TGTGCCAGCAGGCCCCGCGGACAGGCTTTCCTAGACGATAATTCACCCCTCCACTTT. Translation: CASRPRGQAFLDDNSPLHF.

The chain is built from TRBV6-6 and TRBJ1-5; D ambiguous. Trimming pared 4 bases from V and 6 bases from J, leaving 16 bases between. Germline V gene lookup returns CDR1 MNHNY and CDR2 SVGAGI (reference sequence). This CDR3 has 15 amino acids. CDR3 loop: CASSFVRELSQPQHF. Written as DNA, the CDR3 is TGTGCCAGCAGTTTTGTGAGGGAGCTGAGTCAGCCCCAGCATTTT.

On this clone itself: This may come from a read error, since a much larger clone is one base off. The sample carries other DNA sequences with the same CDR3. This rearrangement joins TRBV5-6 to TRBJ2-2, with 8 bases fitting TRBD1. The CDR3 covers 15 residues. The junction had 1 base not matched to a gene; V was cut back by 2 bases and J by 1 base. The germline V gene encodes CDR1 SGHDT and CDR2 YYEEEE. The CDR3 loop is CASSFGTGNTGELFF. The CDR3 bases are TGTGCCAGCAGCTTTGGGACAGGGAACACCGGGGAGCTGTTTTTT.

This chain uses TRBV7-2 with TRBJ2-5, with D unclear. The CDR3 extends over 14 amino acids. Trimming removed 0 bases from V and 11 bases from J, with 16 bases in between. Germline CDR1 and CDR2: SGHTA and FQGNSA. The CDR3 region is CASSLALNALEQYF. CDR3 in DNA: TGTGCCAGCAGCTTAGCGCTAAACGCCCTGGAGCAGTACTTC.

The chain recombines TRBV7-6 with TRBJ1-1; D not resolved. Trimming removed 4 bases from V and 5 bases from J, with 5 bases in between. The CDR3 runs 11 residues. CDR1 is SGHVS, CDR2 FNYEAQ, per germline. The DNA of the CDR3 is TGTGCCAGCAGCTCGGAAACTGAAGCTTTCTTT. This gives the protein CASSSETEAFF.